The clone carrying this T cell receptor (beta chain) was observed a handful of times. Constant-region reverse primers amplified full-length variable regions, followed by semi-nested Nested Universal Primer A PCR. From the 5' RACE reads, TCRdb called clonotypes with MiXCR, one entry per CDR3 protein. The sample holds tens of thousands of distinct CDR3 sequences, around a quarter seen once. Germline V gives CDR1 SEHNR, CDR2 FQNEAQ (reference sequence). The CDR3 has 13 residues. Deletions cut 1 base from V and 5 bases from J, with 8 bases between. The chain has TRBV7-9 and TRBJ2-5; D is ambiguous. Material for sequencing was tumor-infiltrating memory CD4+ T cells sorted from the breast tumor. Documented subset: memory CD4+ T cells, CD4+CD45RO+CD25-. The clonotype originates from a female donor with breast cancer. The DNA for the CDR3 is TGTGCCAGCAGCTTAGTCGGACGGGAGACCCAGTACTTC. Its protein product is CASSLVGRETQYF.